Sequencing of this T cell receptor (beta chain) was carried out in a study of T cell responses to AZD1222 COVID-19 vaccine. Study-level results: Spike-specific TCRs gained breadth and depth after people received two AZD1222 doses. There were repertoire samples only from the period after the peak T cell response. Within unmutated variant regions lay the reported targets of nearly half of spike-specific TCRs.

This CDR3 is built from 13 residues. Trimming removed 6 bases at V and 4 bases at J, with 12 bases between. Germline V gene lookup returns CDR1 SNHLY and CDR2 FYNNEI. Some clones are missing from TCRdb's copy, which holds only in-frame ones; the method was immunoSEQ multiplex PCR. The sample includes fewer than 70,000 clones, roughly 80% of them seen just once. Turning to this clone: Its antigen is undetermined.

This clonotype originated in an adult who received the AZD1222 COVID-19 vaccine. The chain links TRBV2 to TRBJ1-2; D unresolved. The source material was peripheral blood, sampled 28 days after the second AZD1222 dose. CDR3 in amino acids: CASSGSPGYGYTF. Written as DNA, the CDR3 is TGTGCCAGCAGCGGGTCCCCGGGCTATGGCTACACCTTC.